This T cell receptor (beta chain) was recovered during a study of OX40 agonist ivuxolimab in advanced cancers. Study-wide results and caveats: The investigators did not determine what antigen specificity the expanded peripheral T cells had.

For this clone: Its cognate antigen is unknown.

TCRdb's copy holds only in-frame clones and misses some; the assay was immunoSEQ multiplex PCR. The table shows some 90,000 clones, with around nine tenths occurring only once. This clonotype was sampled from an adult with an advanced solid tumor such as melanoma, head and neck, liver or kidney cancer. The sequenced sample was CD4+ or CD8+ T cells sorted from blood, obtained in a trial of the OX40 agonist ivuxolimab.

CDR3 in amino acids: CASSLGGLAGQETQYF. The CDR3 DNA follows: TGTGCCAGCAGCTTAGGTGGACTAGCGGGGCAAGAGACCCAGTACTTC. This sequence joins TRBV11-3 and TRBJ2-5, with 12 positions matching TRBD2. Germline CDR1 SGHNT, CDR2 YENEEA. The CDR3 extends over 16 amino acids. V trimming: 1 base; J trimming: 2 bases; junction bases outside the gene matches: 2. The entire variable domain, with the rest obtained from reference TRBV11-3 and TRBJ2-5, is as follows: EAGVVQSPRYKIIEKKQPVAFWCNPISGHNTLYWYLQNLGQGPELLIRYENEEAVDDSQLPKDRFSAERLKGVDSTLKIQPAELGDSAVYLCASSLGGLAGQETQYFGPGTRLLVL.